The clone carrying this T cell receptor (beta chain) was seen only once. Its specificity is unknown. Target depth was 1 in 200,000 to 1 in 1 million T cells, about 10x per clonotype. Repertoires were generated with immunoSEQ multiplex PCR, while TCRdb's copy carries only in-frame clones and drops some. The repertoire holds around 250,000 clones, with 70% as singletons. The data belong to a study of cytotoxic CD8 clonotypes in ibrutinib-treated CLL. Looking at the study overall: Median treatment time before response sampling was over 9 months, range 6 to 36.

V was cut by 1 base and J by 5 bases, with 11 bases left in between. Germline V lookup: CDR1 SNHLY, CDR2 FYNNEI. There are 14 residues in the CDR3. Study results and caveats: Increased clonality at ibrutinib response gave way to a return toward baseline at progression. Contraction or stability on treatment characterized the public clonotypes, which were uncommon.

The chain combines TRBV2 with TRBJ1-2; weak D call: TRBD1 (6 bases). This sample comprised PBMCs, obtained after 24 months of ibrutinib treatment. The receptor was isolated from a human donor with chronic lymphocytic leukemia. For the CDR3, the DNA is TGTGCCAGCAGTGAAGGGGGGCCAGGGTATGGCTACACCTTC. Its protein product is CASSEGGPGYGYTF.